The 17 T cell receptor beta chains below come from one sample, sequenced in a study of T cell responses to AZD1222 COVID-19 vaccine. Produced via immunoSEQ multiplex PCR; TCRdb's table is partial and in-frame only. Here the sample spans some 140,000 clones, around nine tenths being singletons. Material: peripheral blood, obtained on day 0 of AZD1222 vaccination. The receptors were sampled from an adult in good health.

The rearrangement joins TRBV3-1 (or the pseudogene TRBV3-2) to TRBJ2-1; 7 nucleotides match TRBD1. Germline CDR1 and CDR2: LGHDT and YNNKEL (reference sequence). The CDR3 has 15 residues. V gave up 4 bases and J gave up 2 bases; unmatched junction bases: 5. The CDR3 region has the DNA TGTGCCAGCAGCCGGGACAGATTTGCCTACAATGAGCAGTTCTTC. Its protein is CASSRDRFAYNEQFF.

The chain uses TRBV28 and TRBJ1-2; D is possibly TRBD1 (6 bases). The CDR3 sequence is 14 residues long. CDR1 and CDR2 from the germline V gene are MDHEN and SYDVKM. Trimming took 10 bases from V and 2 from J, leaving 17 bases between them. The CDR3 loop is CATTERTANYGYTF. The CDR3 coding sequence is TGTGCCACGACGGAACGGACAGCAAACTATGGCTACACCTTC.

The CDR3 spells CASKIGQGDNYGYTF. The CDR3 DNA sequence: TGTGCCAGCAAAATTGGGCAGGGGGATAACTATGGCTACACCTTC. This chain links TRBV6-6 with TRBJ1-2; TRBD1 agrees at 7 bases. Germline V gives CDR1 MNHNY, CDR2 SVGAGI (reference sequence). V gave up 7 bases and J gave up 1 base; unmatched junction bases: 9. The CDR3 spans 15 residues.

This chain joins TRBV7-8 and TRBJ1-3, with D possibly matching TRBD1 (5 bases). V was shortened by 3 bases and J by 0 bases, with 6 bases between the two germline ends. Germline CDR1 reads SGHVS; CDR2 reads FQNEAQ. The CDR3 runs to 14 residues. CDR3 bases: TGTGCCAGCAGCTTGACAGACTCTGGAAACACCATATATTTT. Translated, it gives CASSLTDSGNTIYF.

This chain joins TRBV12-5 and TRBJ1-1; 7 nucleotides align to TRBD1. V was pared by 7 bases and J by 3 bases, with 17 bases of the junction left unmatched. This CDR3 spans 17 amino acids. CDR1 is LGHNT, CDR2 FRNRAP, per germline. CDR3 in amino acids: CASALLEGLRGDTEAFF. DNA of the CDR3: TGTGCTAGTGCGCTCTTAGAGGGGCTCAGGGGGGACACTGAAGCTTTCTTT.

The chain has TRBV11-2 and TRBJ2-2, with 8 positions matching TRBD1. The CDR3 is made up of 18 amino acids. In germline, CDR1 is SGHAT, CDR2 FQNNGV. The V segment lost 5 bases and the J segment 6 bases; nucleotides outside the gene matches: 17. CDR3 bases: TGTGCCAGCAGCCTATCAGGGGGCAGACCCAGGGGCCCCGGGGAGCTGTTTTTT. Encoded protein: CASSLSGGRPRGPGELFF.

This CDR3 is CAWSADRDTEAFF. The CDR3 DNA is TGTGCCTGGAGTGCGGACAGGGACACTGAAGCTTTCTTT. The J gene is TRBJ1-1, the V gene TRBV30; 8 nucleotides match TRBD1. V trimming: 1 base; J trimming: 3 bases; junction bases outside the gene matches: 1. The CDR3 has 13 amino acids. Germline CDR1 is GTSNPN and CDR2 is SVGIG (reference sequence).

The chain joins TRBV27 to TRBJ1-3; tentatively, D is TRBD1 (6 bases). The CDR3 sequence is 16 residues long. Germline assignment: CDR1 MNHEY and CDR2 SMNVEV (reference sequence). Between the trimmed V and J ends, which lost 7 bases and 0 bases, there was a span of 16 bases. DNA of the CDR3: TGTGCCAGCATGATGCGGGGGCACAGCTCTGGAAACACCATATATTTT. Its protein product is CASMMRGHSSGNTIYF.

Concerning this clone: A read error may produce the germline difference seen at one junction end. The chain combines TRBV18 with TRBJ1-1, with D hard to call. Looked up from germline, CDR1 is KGHSH and CDR2 is LQKENI. CDR3 size: 15 residues. CDR3 DNA sequence: TGTGCCAGCTCACCACCGGGGTTAATGAACGCTGAAGCTTTCTTT. Its translation is CASSPPGLMNAEAFF.

The rearrangement joins TRBV6-5 to TRBJ1-2; maybe TRBD1 (6 bases). Germline V gene data show CDR1 as MNHEY and CDR2 as SVGAGI. V was cut by 6 bases and J by 0 bases, with 11 bases left in between. The CDR3 spans 14 residues. CDR3: CASSRQASNYGYTF. The CDR3 DNA is TGTGCCAGCAGCCGACAGGCCTCTAACTATGGCTACACCTTC.

This chain uses TRBV10-3 with TRBJ2-2; D call uncertain. Germline CDR1 and CDR2: ENHRY and SYGVKD. This CDR3 has 13 residues. Trimming shortened V by 1 base and J by 6 bases, and 6 bases separated the two germline ends. Here the CDR3 DNA reads TGTGCCATCAGTGAGTTTTCCTCCGGGGAGCTGTTTTTT. Translating it yields CAISEFSSGELFF.

The gene calls are TRBV28 and TRBJ2-7, with D perhaps matching TRBD1 (6 bases). Germline assignment: CDR1 MDHEN and CDR2 SYDVKM. The CDR3 totals 15 residues. V was clipped by 7 bases and J by 4 bases, with 20 bases between them. Written as DNA, the CDR3 is TGTGCCAGCACCCTATTGGGGACACCGGTATACGAGCAGTACTTC. Translated: CASTLLGTPVYEQYF.

This chain joins TRBV6-4 and TRBJ2-1, with 9 bases identical to TRBD2. V was pared by 6 bases and J by 4 bases, with 4 bases of the junction left unmatched. Germline V lookup: CDR1 MRHNA, CDR2 SNTAGT. The CDR3 spans 14 residues. The CDR3 spells CASSPSGTYNEQFF. The DNA of the CDR3 is TGTGCCAGCAGCCCTAGCGGGACATACAATGAGCAGTTCTTC.

A few counts support this clone. This chain connects TRBV9 to TRBJ2-7; 8 bases map to TRBD1. Germline CDR1 reads SGDLS; CDR2 reads YYNGEE. This CDR3 is 15 amino acids long. J was trimmed by 3 bases and V by 3 bases; bases with no gene match: 8. In DNA form, the CDR3 reads TGTGCCAGCAGCGCCCCCGGGACAGGAAACTACGAGCAGTACTTC. Its translation: CASSAPGTGNYEQYF.

V gene TRBV6-5 combines with J gene TRBJ1-2; the D gene is possibly TRBD1 (5 bases). Germline CDR1 MNHEY, CDR2 SVGAGI. The CDR3 is 11 amino acids. The V and J ends lost 8 bases and 4 bases respectively, with 8 bases between them. The DNA for the CDR3 is TGTGCCAGCCGGGGGAGCTATGGCTACACCTTC. Its translation: CASRGSYGYTF.

V usage is TRBV5-1 and J usage is TRBJ2-7; 10 nucleotides match TRBD1. V was clipped by 5 bases and J by 3 bases; unmatched bases: 8. CDR3 size: 15 residues. Germline CDR1 is SGHRS and CDR2 is YFSETQ. The CDR3 sequence: CASSLPGTGVYEQYF. In nucleotides, the CDR3 is TGCGCCAGCAGTCTTCCTGGGACAGGGGTCTACGAGCAGTACTTC.

The gene calls are TRBV19 and TRBJ1-3; D not certain. Germline V gene data show CDR1 as LNHDA and CDR2 as SQIVND (reference sequence). This CDR3 spans 16 amino acids. Trimming stripped 6 bases from V and 0 bases from J, with 15 bases between. The CDR3 sequence is CASSPAVGLSGNTIYF. The CDR3 coding sequence is TGTGCCAGTAGCCCCGCCGTCGGCCTCTCTGGAAACACCATATATTTT.